Shown below are 15 T cell receptor beta chains from a single sample sequenced in a study of blood T cell repertoires in COVID-19. Using immunoSEQ multiplex PCR, the repertoire was profiled, and TCRdb retains in-frame clones only, with some absent. The sample consists of 250,000 to 300,000 clones, approximately 90% of them appearing once. Sequenced sample: PBMCs or T cells enriched from blood (not recorded which). The receptors derive from a woman in her sixties or seventies in a cohort exposed to, infected with or recovered from COVID-19 (not recorded which).

The chain links TRBV13 to TRBJ2-7; 9 bases line up with TRBD1. Germline V gene sequence: CDR1 PRHDT, CDR2 FYEKMQ (reference sequence). V gave up 5 bases and J gave up 4 bases; unmatched junction bases: 6. The CDR3 loop spans 14 amino acids. The CDR3, as DNA: TGTGCCAGCAGCAAGTCGGGACAGGGATACGAGCAGTACTTC. This sequence encodes CASSKSGQGYEQYF.

The chain employs TRBV24-1 and TRBJ2-5; a possible D gene is TRBD1 (5 bases). The CDR3 loop spans 14 amino acids. Looked up from germline, CDR1 is KGHDR and CDR2 is SFDVKD. V was trimmed by 4 bases and J by 2 bases, leaving 10 bases between them. The CDR3 DNA reads TGTGCCACCAGTGACTCAGGGATTCAAGAGACCCAGTACTTC. Protein sequence: CATSDSGIQETQYF.

This clone was detected once. V is TRBV30 and J is TRBJ1-2; 11 bases are shared with TRBD1. The CDR3 has 15 amino acids. Germline CDR1 is GTSNPN and CDR2 is SVGIG (reference sequence). V gave up 1 base and J gave up 4 bases; unmatched junction bases: 5. CDR3 region: CAWSGTGGRAYGYTF. The CDR3 DNA is TGTGCCTGGAGTGGGACAGGGGGCCGGGCCTATGGCTACACCTTC.

The chain links TRBV25-1 to TRBJ2-3; TRBD2 matches at 10 bases. After removal of 4 bases from V and 5 bases from J, the junction contained 6 bases not matched to a gene. CDR3 length: 15 residues. Per germline, CDR1 MGHDK and CDR2 SYGVNS. CDR3 loop: CASSGRTSGLDTQYF. For the CDR3, the DNA is TGTGCCAGCAGTGGAAGGACTAGCGGACTAGATACGCAGTATTTT.

The chain couples TRBV7-2 to TRBJ1-2, with 10 positions matching TRBD1. The V segment lost 6 bases and the J segment 4 bases; nucleotides outside the gene matches: 5. The germline V gene encodes CDR1 SGHTA and CDR2 FQGNSA. The length of the CDR3 is 14 residues. CDR3 DNA: TGTGCCAGCAGACCCGGGACAGGGGTCTATGGCTACACCTTC. Residues: CASRPGTGVYGYTF.

The chain links TRBV19 to TRBJ1-5, with 7 positions matching TRBD1. This CDR3 contains 16 residues. The germline V gene encodes CDR1 LNHDA and CDR2 SQIVND (reference sequence). V shed 6 bases, J shed 5 bases, and the junction held 13 bases outside the gene matches. The CDR3 loop is CASSGVLQGRHQPQHF. The CDR3 DNA sequence: TGTGCCAGTAGCGGCGTCTTACAGGGGCGCCATCAGCCCCAGCATTTT.

V is TRBV24-1 and J is TRBJ2-3; D may be TRBD1 (6 bases). The length of the CDR3 is 17 residues. V lost 5 bases and J 2 bases, leaving 19 bases between the germline ends. Germline CDR1 is KGHDR and CDR2 is SFDVKD. CDR3 in amino acids: CATSGYRASSPTDTQYF. CDR3 nucleotides: TGTGCCACCAGTGGGTACAGGGCCTCCTCTCCCACAGATACGCAGTATTTT.

The rearrangement uses TRBV4-3 and TRBJ2-1; 7 positions agree with TRBD1. The CDR3 totals 15 residues. Germline assignment: CDR1 LGHNA and CDR2 YSLEER. The V gene end was trimmed by 5 bases and the J gene end by 6 bases; junction bases not matched to a gene: 10. CDR3 in DNA: TGCGCCAGCAGCATAAAGACAGGGATGCCCAATGAGCAGTTCTTC. Translated: CASSIKTGMPNEQFF.

Only a few counts were recorded for this clone. The chain recombines TRBV2 with TRBJ1-2; D is unresolved. The CDR3 contains 10 residues. From germline, CDR1 is SNHLY and CDR2 FYNNEI. V shed 2 bases and J shed 8 bases, with 3 bases lying between them. The CDR3 DNA reads TGTGCCAGCAGTGAACGGGGCTACACCTTC. Encoded protein: CASSERGYTF.

The V gene is TRBV13, the J gene TRBJ1-2; D perhaps matches TRBD1 (5 bases). This CDR3 has 14 residues. Germline lookup yields CDR1 PRHDT and CDR2 FYEKMQ (reference sequence). V lost 4 bases, J lost 4 bases, and 13 bases lay in between. The CDR3 nucleotides read TGTGCCAGCAGCTCCTTCAGGGTTGTCTATGGCTACACCTTC. Its translation is CASSSFRVVYGYTF.

This chain uses TRBV25-1 with TRBJ2-7, with unresolved D. Trimming removed 6 bases from V and 5 bases from J, with 14 bases in between. CDR3 length equals 13 residues. CDR1 and CDR2 (germline): MGHDK, SYGVNS. DNA for the CDR3: TGTGCCAGCAGCCGAGTCGACCGGGACGAGCAGTACTTC. Translating it yields CASSRVDRDEQYF.

A word on this clone: Mismatch with germline at one junction end may stem from a read error. The chain employs TRBV7-7 and TRBJ2-7; D perhaps matches TRBD2 (5 bases). The CDR3 extends over 14 amino acids. Germline V CDR1 and CDR2: SSHAT, FNYEAQ (reference sequence). The CDR3 DNA reads as TGTGCTAGCAGCTTAGCGCCCGGGGTCCACGAGCAGTACTTC. Protein sequence: CASSLAPGVHEQYF.

V and J are TRBV10-3 and TRBJ2-2; 7 nucleotides line up with TRBD1. The V gene's germline CDR1 is ENHRY and CDR2 SYGVKD. This CDR3 is built from 16 residues. Trimming cost V 0 bases and J 6 bases; bases outside gene matches: 7. The chain's CDR3 is CAISESKGQRPGELFF. For the CDR3, the DNA is TGTGCCATCAGTGAGTCAAAGGGACAGAGGCCCGGGGAGCTGTTTTTT.

With regard to this clone: The germline gene is not matched at one end of the junction; a read error may be the cause. The chain employs TRBV4-1 and TRBJ1-6; 7 positions agree with TRBD1. The CDR3 totals 16 residues. The germline CDR1 and CDR2 sequences are MGHRA and YSYEKL. The chain's CDR3 is CASSQQPGQQNSPLHF. The CDR3 region has the DNA TGCGCCAGCAGCCAACAACCGGGACAGCAAAATTCGCCCCTCCACTTT.

V is TRBV3-1 (or the pseudogene TRBV3-2) and J is TRBJ1-1; 9 positions match TRBD1. The germline V gene encodes CDR1 LGHDT and CDR2 YNNKEL (reference sequence). CDR3 size: 16 residues. J was trimmed by 4 bases and V by 4 bases; bases with no gene match: 10. In nucleotides, the CDR3 is TGTGCCAGCAGCCCTCGGACAGGGGCCTCGGGCACTGAAGCTTTCTTT. It translates to CASSPRTGASGTEAFF.